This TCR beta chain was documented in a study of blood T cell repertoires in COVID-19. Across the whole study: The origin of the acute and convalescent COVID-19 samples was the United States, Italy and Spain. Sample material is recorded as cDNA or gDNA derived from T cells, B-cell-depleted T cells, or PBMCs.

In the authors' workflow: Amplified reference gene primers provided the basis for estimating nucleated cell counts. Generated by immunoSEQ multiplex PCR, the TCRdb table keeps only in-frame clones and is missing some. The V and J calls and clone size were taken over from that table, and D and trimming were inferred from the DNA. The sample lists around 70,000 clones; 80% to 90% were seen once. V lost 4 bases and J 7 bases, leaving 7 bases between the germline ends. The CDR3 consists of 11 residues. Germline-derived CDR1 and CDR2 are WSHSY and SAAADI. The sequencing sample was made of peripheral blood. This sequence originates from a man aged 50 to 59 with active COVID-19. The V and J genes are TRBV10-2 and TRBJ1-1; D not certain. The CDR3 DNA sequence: TGCGCCAGCAGTGCCCAGGTTGAAGCTTTCTTT. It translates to CASSAQVEAFF.